The source of this TCR beta chain is a study of blood T cell repertoires in COVID-19. Recruitment covered roughly 22 US areas and drew participants whose ages spanned about 18 to 100 years. Participants had their cohort set by participant-reported clinical history. The CDR3 totals 15 residues. V lost 2 bases and J lost 4; bases outside the gene matches: 5. Germline lookup yields CDR1 SGHRS and CDR2 YFSETQ. Authors' analysis steps: Reference gene primer amplification in the assay estimated nucleated cell counts. Repertoires were generated with immunoSEQ multiplex PCR, while TCRdb's copy carries only in-frame clones and drops some. V and J calls and clone size are copied from that table; D and trimming were computed from the DNA. The sample carries 350,000 to 400,000 clones, just under 90% recorded once.

The chain is built from TRBV5-1 and TRBJ2-1; the match to TRBD1 covers 8 bases. This TCR derives from a woman aged 25 to 39 who had recovered from COVID-19. Sequencing was done on a sample of PBMCs or T cells enriched from blood (not recorded which). The CDR3 DNA reads as TGCGCCAGCAGCTTTGGTAGGGACAGGTACAATGAGCAGTTCTTC. It translates to CASSFGRDRYNEQFF.